Sequencing of this T cell receptor (beta chain) was carried out in a study of blood T cell repertoires in COVID-19. About the study: Both acute and convalescent COVID-19 samples were obtained from the United States, Italy and Spain.

The Seattle site enrolled patients during active infection and followed them longitudinally. TCRdb's copy holds only in-frame clones and misses some; the assay was immunoSEQ multiplex PCR. The sample shows roughly 340,000 clones, over 70% of them seen only once. There are 11 residues in the CDR3. V lost 8 bases, J lost 3 bases, and 6 bases lay in between. Germline lookup yields CDR1 WSHSY and CDR2 SAAADI. The source material was peripheral blood. The sequence derives from a woman aged 45-60 years with COVID-19, enrolled during active disease. The chain is built from TRBV10-2 and TRBJ2-3; D call uncertain. The CDR3 DNA sequence: TGCGCCAGCGAGGATACAGATACGCAGTATTTT. As protein: CASEDTDTQYF.